These 26 T cell receptor beta chains share one sample of origin, sequenced in a study of blood T cell repertoires in COVID-19. Only in-frame clones appear in the TCRdb table, and some are missing; sequencing was by immunoSEQ multiplex PCR. The sample has 150,000 or so clones; around nine tenths are singletons. The sample comprised peripheral blood. The receptors come from a man aged 55 to 69 with active or convalescent COVID-19.

The rearrangement joins TRBV2 to TRBJ1-2; tentatively, D is TRBD1 (5 bases). Germline values: CDR1 SNHLY, CDR2 FYNNEI. Trimming left V 7 bases short and J 7 bases short, with 13 bases between. The CDR3 contains 12 residues. In DNA form, the CDR3 reads TGTGCCAGCAAGACAGACAGAGCTGGCTACACCTTC. Encoded protein: CASKTDRAGYTF. The full variable domain, with the rest looked up from reference TRBV2 and TRBJ1-2, is EPEVTQTPSHQVTQMGQEVILRCVPISNHLYFYWYRQILGQKVEFLVSFYNNEISEKSEIFDDQFSVERPDGSNFTLKIRSTKLEDSAMYFCASKTDRAGYTFGSGTRLTVV.

The CDR3: CASSSYRGGQPQHF. CDR3 DNA: TGTGCCAGCAGCTCCTACAGGGGAGGTCAGCCCCAGCATTTT. The rearrangement uses TRBV28 and TRBJ1-5; 7 bases fit TRBD1. V lost 6 bases and J lost 6; bases outside the gene matches: 8. There are 14 residues in the CDR3. The germline V gene encodes CDR1 MDHEN and CDR2 SYDVKM.

The chain carries TRBV5-4 and TRBJ2-3; D uncertain. Per the germline V gene, CDR1 is SGHNT and CDR2 is YYREEE (reference sequence). There are 17 residues in the CDR3. The germline V and J ends were trimmed by 4 bases and 0 bases, with 18 bases remaining between them. The CDR3 protein is CASSPNNLVLSTDTQYF. DNA of the CDR3: TGTGCCAGCAGCCCGAATAACCTAGTCTTAAGCACAGATACGCAGTATTTT. Supplemented by reference TRBV5-4 and TRBJ2-3, the full variable domain reads ETGVTQSPTHLIKTRGQQVTLRCSSQSGHNTVSWYQQALGQGPQFIFQYYREEENGRGNFPPRFSGLQFPNYSSELNVNALELDDSALYLCASSPNNLVLSTDTQYFGPGTRLTVL.

CDR3 in DNA: TGTGCCACCAGCAGGGGCGAGTACGAGCAGTACTTC. As protein: CATSRGEYEQYF. V and J are TRBV15 and TRBJ2-7; D not certain. The CDR3 is made up of 12 amino acids. V was trimmed by 3 bases and J by 4 bases, leaving 7 bases between them. Germline values: CDR1 LNHNV, CDR2 YYDKDF (reference sequence).

The chain couples TRBV30 to TRBJ1-1; D is possibly TRBD1 (5 bases). V lost 4 bases to trimming and J lost 3 bases, with 12 bases between them. The CDR3 length is 13 residues. Germline CDR1 is GTSNPN and CDR2 is SVGIG (reference sequence). CDR3 sequence (DNA): TGTGCCTGGACAACCTGGGGGGACACTGAAGCTTTCTTT. Its protein product is CAWTTWGDTEAFF.

V gene TRBV27 combines with J gene TRBJ1-4; TRBD1 might be the D (5 bases). The CDR3 covers 16 residues. Germline V gene sequence: CDR1 MNHEY, CDR2 SMNVEV (reference sequence). V dropped 2 bases and J dropped 2 bases, with 12 bases sitting between them. Here the CDR3 reads CASSLQGRFTNEKLFF. CDR3 nucleotides: TGTGCCAGCAGTTTACAGGGCCGCTTTACTAATGAAAAACTGTTTTTT.

J is TRBJ2-3 and V is TRBV2; D is possibly TRBD1 (6 bases). V gave up 3 bases and J gave up 3 bases, with 13 bases separating them. Per the germline V gene, CDR1 is SNHLY and CDR2 is FYNNEI. This CDR3 is 15 amino acids long. CDR3 residues: CASSEGAGWTDTQYF. The CDR3 DNA is TGTGCCAGCAGTGAGGGGGCAGGGTGGACAGATACGCAGTATTTT.

The chain joins TRBV4-3 to TRBJ2-3; 7 nucleotides align to TRBD1. Trimming removed 5 bases from V and 3 bases from J; junction bases left unmatched: 5. This CDR3 is built from 14 residues. Germline values: CDR1 LGHNA, CDR2 YSLEER. The CDR3 loop is CASSYGQATDTQYF. The CDR3 DNA reads TGCGCCAGCAGCTATGGACAGGCGACAGATACGCAGTATTTT.

This chain connects TRBV5-4 to TRBJ1-1; 8 bases are a match to TRBD1. The CDR3 consists of 15 residues. V shed 4 bases, J shed 0 bases, and the junction held 5 bases outside the gene matches. Germline assignment: CDR1 SGHNT and CDR2 YYREEE (reference sequence). This chain's CDR3 is CASSGNRGLNTEAFF. The CDR3 DNA reads TGTGCCAGCAGCGGAAACAGGGGGTTGAACACTGAAGCTTTCTTT.

The genes are TRBV5-5 and TRBJ1-5, with TRBD1 as a possible D gene (5 bases). Between the trimmed V and J ends, which lost 0 bases and 4 bases, there was a span of 14 bases. Germline V lookup: CDR1 SGHKS, CDR2 YYEKEE (reference sequence). There are 16 residues in the CDR3. The CDR3 DNA reads TGTGCCAGCAGCTTGGTTTTGAGGACACAAAATCAGCCCCAGCATTTT. This translates into CASSLVLRTQNQPQHF.

In its sample, this clone was seen once. The V call is TRBV4-2, the J call TRBJ1-3; 7 nucleotides match TRBD1. Germline V gene lookup returns CDR1 LGHNA and CDR2 YNFKEQ. J gave up 1 base and V 3 bases, and 3 bases lay outside the gene matches. The CDR3 length is 15 residues. CDR3 loop: CASSQGDSSGNTIYF. CDR3 DNA sequence: TGTGCCAGCAGCCAGGGGGACAGTTCTGGAAACACCATATATTTT.

This clone appeared once. V usage is TRBV28 and J usage is TRBJ1-3; the D is unclear. From germline, CDR1 is MDHEN and CDR2 SYDVKM. This CDR3 has 18 amino acids. V was clipped by 2 bases and J by 0 bases, with 17 bases between them. The CDR3, as DNA: TGTGCCAGCAGTTTACCGGCGCAGGTTGGCCTCTCTGGAAACACCATATATTTT. Its protein product is CASSLPAQVGLSGNTIYF.

V is TRBV14 and J is TRBJ2-5, with 10 bases fitting TRBD2. V shed 9 bases and J 3 bases; nucleotides not matched to a gene: 16. The germline V gene encodes CDR1 SGHDN and CDR2 FVKESK. CDR3 length: 17 residues. The CDR3, as DNA: TGTGCCAGGAGGTGGGGAGCGGGAGGGCATTTTAAAGAGACCCAGTACTTC. Protein: CARRWGAGGHFKETQYF.

The CDR3 nucleotides are TGTGCCAGCAGTTTCTCCCTGCGTGAGCAGTTCTTC. It translates to CASSFSLREQFF. This rearrangement joins TRBV12-3 or TRBV12-4 to TRBJ2-1; unclear D gene. V shed 3 bases and J shed 9 bases, with 9 bases lying between them. The CDR3 length is 12 residues.

The chain has TRBV9 and TRBJ2-1; D perhaps matches TRBD1 (6 bases). This CDR3 region has 16 residues. The V end was cut by 2 bases, the J end by 2 bases, with 14 bases between. Per germline, CDR1 SGDLS and CDR2 YYNGEE. This chain's CDR3 is CASSVTGQGPYNEQFF. The CDR3 DNA is TGTGCCAGCAGCGTCACCGGGCAGGGGCCCTACAATGAGCAGTTCTTC.

The chain links TRBV6-2 or TRBV6-3 to TRBJ1-1; a weak D match, TRBD1 (5 bases). The CDR3 runs 13 residues. Germline CDR1 and CDR2: MNHEY and SVGEGT. Trimming took off 4 bases at V and 3 bases at J, with 9 bases between the two ends. Here the CDR3 reads CASSSQGYTEAFF. In DNA form, the CDR3 reads TGTGCCAGCAGTTCCCAGGGTTACACTGAAGCTTTCTTT.

As to this clone: At one end, the junction sequence differs from germline, possibly due to a read error. The V gene is TRBV24-1, the J gene TRBJ2-3, with D unclear. CDR3 length equals 14 residues. Germline V gene sequence: CDR1 KGHDR, CDR2 SFDVKD. The CDR3 here is CAASDYPLTDTQYF. CDR3 bases: TGTGCCGCCAGTGATTATCCCCTCACAGATACGCAGTATTTT.

This clone has a single count. The V call is TRBV30, the J call TRBJ1-1, with D hard to call. The germline gives CDR1 GTSNPN, CDR2 SVGIG (reference sequence). The CDR3 runs 15 residues. V lost 0 bases and J lost 7, with 18 bases in between. In nucleotides, the CDR3 is TGTGCCTGGAGTGTGTTTAGGATGGGCAGCAATGAAGCTTTCTTT. This encodes CAWSVFRMGSNEAFF.

The chain has TRBV19 and TRBJ2-2; 8 positions match TRBD1. After removal of 8 bases from V and 8 bases from J, the junction contained 4 bases not matched to a gene. CDR1 is LNHDA and CDR2 is SQIVND in the germline V gene (reference sequence). This CDR3 comprises 12 residues. The CDR3 bases are TGTGCCAGTTCAAACAGGGGGGGGGAGCTGTTTTTT. It translates to CASSNRGGELFF. The whole variable domain, remainder taken from reference TRBV19 and TRBJ2-2, is DGGITQSPKYLFRKEGQNVTLSCEQNLNHDAMYWYRQDPGQGLRLIYYSQIVNDFQKGDIAEGYSVSREKKESFPLTVTSAQKNPTAFYLCASSNRGGELFFGEGSRLTVL.

The count of this clone is one. The gene calls are TRBV5-4 and TRBJ1-2; 7 bases agree with TRBD1. Losses at the gene ends were 2 bases for V and 0 bases for J; bases not matched to a gene: 1. CDR3 length: 14 residues. Germline loops: CDR1 SGHNT, CDR2 YYREEE (reference sequence). CDR3 in DNA: TGTGCCAGCAGCTTCGACAGGGCTAACTATGGCTACACCTTC. It codes for CASSFDRANYGYTF.

The genes are TRBV19 and TRBJ2-1; perhaps TRBD1 as D (5 bases). Trimming stripped 6 bases from V and 3 bases from J, with 9 bases between. The CDR3 extends over 13 amino acids. Germline CDR1 reads LNHDA; CDR2 reads SQIVND (reference sequence). The CDR3 coding sequence is TGTGCCAGTAGCACAGGAGACTACAATGAGCAGTTCTTC. As protein: CASSTGDYNEQFF. The whole variable domain, filled in from reference TRBV19 and TRBJ2-1, reads DGGITQSPKYLFRKEGQNVTLSCEQNLNHDAMYWYRQDPGQGLRLIYYSQIVNDFQKGDIAEGYSVSREKKESFPLTVTSAQKNPTAFYLCASSTGDYNEQFFGPGTRLTVL.

The chain joins TRBV5-8 to TRBJ1-6; perhaps TRBD1 as D (6 bases). The CDR3 covers 12 residues. CDR1 is SGHTS, CDR2 YDEGEE, per germline. V lost 9 bases and J lost 10, with 14 bases in between. CDR3: CATRTVGSPLHF. CDR3 nucleotide sequence: TGTGCCACACGGACAGTAGGATCACCCCTCCACTTT.

This chain uses TRBV18 with TRBJ1-5, with no clear D. CDR3 size: 15 residues. Germline V gene lookup returns CDR1 KGHSH and CDR2 LQKENI. With 4 bases removed from V and 8 bases from J, the gap between germline ends came to 18 bases. CDR3 in amino acids: CASSLLAADSEPQHF. The CDR3 bases are TGTGCCAGCTCACTCCTCGCGGCCGATTCGGAGCCCCAGCATTTT.

The J gene is TRBJ2-5, the V gene TRBV11-2; 8 bases are a match to TRBD1. Germline V lookup: CDR1 SGHAT, CDR2 FQNNGV. The CDR3 runs 15 residues. V lost 5 bases to trimming and J lost 2 bases; unmatched junction nucleotides: 7. The CDR3 region is CASSPGTGQQETQYF. The CDR3 DNA sequence: TGTGCCAGCAGCCCGGGGACAGGCCAACAAGAGACCCAGTACTTC.

The rearrangement joins TRBV28 to TRBJ1-6, with a tentative D call TRBD1 (5 bases). There are 15 residues in the CDR3. V dropped 4 bases and J dropped 7 bases, with 14 bases sitting between them. The V gene's germline CDR1 is MDHEN and CDR2 SYDVKM. This chain's CDR3 is CASSYTGGLNSPLHF. CDR3 bases: TGTGCCAGCAGTTACACCGGGGGATTGAATTCACCCCTCCACTTT.

The chain is built from TRBV24-1 and TRBJ2-1; 13 positions agree with TRBD2. With V trimmed by 11 bases and J by 5 bases, 2 bases remained unmatched. The CDR3 totals 13 residues. The germline V gene encodes CDR1 KGHDR and CDR2 SFDVKD. The CDR3 DNA reads as TGTGCCATCGGACTAGCGGGGGACAATGAGCAGTTCTTC. Translating it yields CAIGLAGDNEQFF.